Listed below are T cell receptor beta chains from one sample, sequenced in a study of tumor-infiltrating lymphocytes in oesophageal squamous cell carcinoma. TCRdb re-called the PCR reads with MiXCR, one entry per CDR3 protein. The repertoire consists of approximately 15,000 distinct CDR3 sequences, with 50% occurring once and the leading ten covering 16%. The source material was esophageal tumor tissue. The receptors were sampled from a male donor with esophageal squamous cell carcinoma. Each CDR3 is given with its conserved first and last residue. The order of the fields is clone size, D gene, J gene, V gene, CDR3 protein, CDR3 DNA. A D gene is named only where the DNA matches it firmly. Expanded clones get a size class; other rows say once, few or many, or leave the size out.

-,-,TRBJ2-1,TRBV7-2,CASSLSRANEQFF,TGTGCCAGCAGCTTATCCAGGGCGAATGAGCAGTTCTTC
few,-,TRBJ2-5,TRBV6-1,CASSQWANQLQETQYF,TGTGCCAGCAGTCAATGGGCGAACCAGCTCCAAGAGACCCAGTACTTC
few,-,TRBJ1-4,TRBV30,CAWGEGASEKLFF,TGTGCCTGGGGCGAAGGGGCTAGTGAAAAACTGTTTTTT
many,-,TRBJ2-2,TRBV27,CASSFSGRGNTGELFF,TGTGCCAGCAGTTTCTCCGGACGGGGCAACACCGGGGAGCTGTTTTTT
-,TRBD1,TRBJ2-3,TRBV7-8,CASSLAVTGGLRTQYF,TGTGCCAGCAGCTTAGCTGTGACAGGGGGACTTCGTACGCAGTATTTT
-,-,TRBJ2-2,TRBV7-6,CASSLTRDTGELFF,TGTGCCAGCAGCCTTACTAGAGACACCGGGGAGCTGTTTTTT
-,-,TRBJ2-2,TRBV6-1,CASSEVVGELFF,TGTGCCAGCAGTGAAGTGGTCGGGGAGCTGTTTTTT
few,-,TRBJ2-3,TRBV6-1,CASGLGGRADTQYF,TGTGCCAGCGGACTAGGGGGCCGAGCAGATACGCAGTATTTT
-,-,TRBJ2-2,TRBV7-2,CASSSLQGSSGELFF,TGTGCCAGCAGCTCCTTGCAGGGTAGTTCCGGGGAGCTGTTTTTT
medium-sized,TRBD2,TRBJ2-2,TRBV4-3,CASSSTSGGTGELFF,TGCGCCAGCAGTTCGACTAGCGGCGGCACCGGGGAGCTGTTTTTT
-,TRBD1,TRBJ2-7,TRBV7-7,CASRLNRGVEQYF,TGTGCCAGCAGGTTAAACAGGGGCGTGGAGCAGTACTTC
-,TRBD2,TRBJ2-4,TRBV6-6,CASTSGSGAKNIQYF,TGTGCCAGTACTAGCGGGAGCGGGGCCAAAAACATTCAGTACTTC
few,TRBD1,TRBJ2-1,TRBV10-2,CASWTGPYNEQFF,TGCGCCAGCTGGACAGGCCCCTACAATGAGCAGTTCTTC
-,-,TRBJ1-1,TRBV10-3,CAIRVARTDEAFF,TGTGCCATCAGGGTTGCCAGGACTGACGAAGCTTTCTTT
many,-,TRBJ1-2,TRBV6-1,CASSSRPGGDF,TGTGCCAGCAGTTCGCGGCCGGGCGGTGACTTC
-,TRBD1,TRBJ2-1,TRBV6-1,CASRPGQGPYNEQFF,TGTGCCAGCAGGCCGGGACAGGGCCCTTACAATGAGCAGTTCTTC
-,-,TRBJ2-3,TRBV7-3,CASSLTRQADTQYF,TGTGCCAGCAGCTTAACTAGGCAGGCCGATACGCAGTATTTT
few,-,TRBJ2-5,TRBV6-6,CASSYGAGSGETQYF,TGTGCCAGCAGTTACGGCGCGGGATCCGGGGAGACCCAGTACTTC
medium-sized,TRBD1,TRBJ2-7,TRBV7-6,CASSLVYSGGSNEQYF,TGTGCCAGCAGCTTAGTGTATTCAGGGGGCTCTAATGAGCAGTACTTC
many,-,TRBJ1-5,TRBV5-1,CASSFGGGQPQHF,TGCGCCAGCAGCTTTGGGGGGGGTCAGCCCCAGCATTTT
-,-,TRBJ2-3,TRBV6-1,CASSEDLPDTQYF,TGTGCCAGCAGTGAGGACCTCCCAGATACGCAGTATTTT
few,-,TRBJ2-5,TRBV7-8,CASSPGRPPETQYF,TGTGCCAGCAGCCCTGGACGGCCGCCTGAGACCCAGTACTTC
-,TRBD1,TRBJ1-6,TRBV6-1,CASSEAGQGARSSYNSPLHF,TGTGCCAGCAGTGAAGCGGGACAGGGGGCCCGGAGCTCCTATAATTCACCCCTCCACTTT
many,TRBD1,TRBJ2-3,TRBV7-2,CASSARQGGSTDTQYF,TGTGCCAGCAGCGCTCGACAGGGTGGGAGCACAGATACGCAGTATTTT
many,TRBD1,TRBJ1-2,TRBV5-6,CASSPGQGFGYTF,TGTGCCAGCAGCCCGGGACAGGGGTTCGGCTACACCTTC
few,-,TRBJ2-7,TRBV5-4,CASSLAFGQGTGELYF,-
-,-,TRBJ2-3,TRBV7-2,CASSTTTSTDTQYF,TGTGCCAGCAGCACCACTACTAGCACAGATACGCAGTATTTT
medium-sized,-,TRBJ2-5,TRBV7-9,CASSLSQLDQETQYF,TGTGCCAGCAGCTTGTCCCAACTCGACCAAGAGACCCAGTACTTC
many,TRBD1,TRBJ1-5,TRBV18,CASSAIQGPNQPQHF,TGTGCCAGCTCAGCTATACAGGGGCCCAATCAGCCCCAGCATTTT
-,TRBD2,TRBJ2-2,TRBV10-1,CASTPGGTGELFF,TGCGCCAGCACTCCGGGGGGCACCGGGGAGCTGTTTTTT
once,TRBD2,TRBJ2-1,TRBV7-3,CASSRWAGEGNEQFF,TGTGCCAGCAGCCGGTGGGCGGGAGAGGGAAATGAGCAGTTCTTC
once,TRBD2,TRBJ2-4,TRBV3-1,CASSALAGGGKNIQYF,TGTGCCAGCAGCGCTCTGGCGGGAGGTGGCAAAAACATTCAGTACTTC
once,-,TRBJ2-1,TRBV7-2,CASSLEGRGTSQFF,TGTGCCAGCAGCTTAGAAGGGCGGGGGACATCGCAGTTCTTC
many,-,TRBJ2-5,TRBV4-1,CASSPRDQKGRETQYF,TGCGCCAGCAGCCCCCGGGACCAGAAGGGGAGGGAGACCCAGTACTTC
few,TRBD1,TRBJ2-7,TRBV7-3,CASSIGQGTYEQYF,TGTGCCAGCAGCATCGGACAGGGAACCTACGAGCAGTACTTC
-,-,TRBJ1-1,TRBV7-8,CASSLEGEWDIGTEAFF,TGTGCCAGCAGCTTAGAGGGGGAGTGGGACATAGGGACTGAAGCTTTCTTT
few,-,TRBJ2-1,TRBV20-1,CSARGSRRNEQFF,TGCAGTGCTAGGGGTAGCCGGCGCAATGAGCAGTTCTTC
-,-,TRBJ2-1,TRBV28,CASSISARSLIF,TGTGCCAGCAGTATCTCGGCCCGTTCATTGATCTTC
-,TRBD1,TRBJ2-7,TRBV6-1,CASTLGQGAAYEQYF,TGTGCCAGCACCCTGGGACAGGGAGCGGCTTACGAGCAGTACTTC
-,TRBD2,TRBJ2-5,TRBV7-9,CASSSSGRVETQYF,TGTGCTAGCAGCTCCAGCGGGAGGGTAGAGACCCAGTACTTC
many,-,TRBJ2-5,TRBV10-1,CASSGQYQETQYF,TGCGCCAGCAGTGGACAGTACCAAGAGACCCAGTACTTC
-,-,TRBJ2-1,TRBV7-4,CASSDWRAGNEQFF,TGTGCCAGCAGCGATTGGAGAGCGGGTAATGAGCAGTTCTTC